This T cell receptor (beta chain) derives from a study of human T cells and chemical hapten exposure. Study-wide context: Sensitization applied 2% DPC to 2 cm by 2 cm of upper inner arm skin. Patients' scalps got diphenylcyclopropenone weekly throughout the roughly 23-week study. Study findings and constraints: Higher patch test scores went with higher counts of PT1 expanded TCRs. The study found expanded TCRs formed significantly more large CDR3 similarity clusters than controls.

Germline V CDR1 and CDR2: SQVTM, ANQGSEA. The CDR3 has 14 residues. After removal of 4 bases from V and 4 bases from J, the junction contained 6 bases not matched to a gene. TCRdb called the RACE reads again in MiXCR, with one record for every CDR3 protein. In the table there are under 200,000 distinct CDR3 sequences, 25% to 35% of which are singletons. This clonotype was seen a handful of times. Antigen: not known. Time point meaning: patch test 3, about 24 weeks after DPC sensitization. Treatment indicated: therapeutic diphenylcyclopropenone sensitization with weekly scalp DPC. The chain employs TRBV29-1 and TRBJ2-1; 8 nucleotides line up with TRBD1. Material: whole blood, obtained in connection with sensitization to the hapten diphenylcyclopropenone (DPC). This clonotype originated in a woman between 18 and 30 years old with alopecia areata. Some clones in this sample may be carry-over from other donors' samples. CDR3 protein: CSVATGVPYNEQFF. DNA for the CDR3: TGCAGCGTTGCGACAGGGGTGCCATACAATGAGCAGTTCTTC.